This TCR beta chain is drawn from a study of cytomegalovirus exposure and HLA in healthy donors. Use of 60 Vbeta and 13 Jbeta primers characterized the PCR. Original handling: The count from a later analysis was 60 million to 85 million unique TCR beta chains, some 12 million of them shared. Clones were read by immunoSEQ multiplex PCR, and TCRdb kept only the in-frame ones, dropping some. V, J and clone size were drawn from that table, and D and trimming were deduced from the DNA. Found here are 100,000 or so clones, roughly 80% of them singletons; the top ten hold less than 3.5%. Overall study findings and caveats: Follow-up analysis found HLA locus-dependent TCR association rates, highest for DRB1 and lowest for HLA-C. Among the sequence variants, a highly shared cluster was likely an artifact of sequencing. Solely CMV serostatus was available to characterize immune exposure.

In the case of this clone: Its cognate antigen is unknown.

Germline CDR1 is SGHNT and CDR2 is YYREEE (reference sequence). With 0 bases removed from V and 6 bases from J, the gap between germline ends came to 10 bases. The CDR3 length is 13 residues. The sequencing sample was made of PBMCs. The chain couples TRBV5-4 to TRBJ2-7, with D tentatively TRBD1 (5 bases). The clonotype comes from a female donor in good health and CMV-seronegative. In nucleotides, the CDR3 is TGTGCCAGCAGCTTGGATCAGGGCGCCGAGCAGTACTTC. Translation gives CASSLDQGAEQYF. Together with reference TRBV5-4 and TRBJ2-7, the CDR3 gives the full variable domain: ETGVTQSPTHLIKTRGQQVTLRCSSQSGHNTVSWYQQALGQGPQFIFQYYREEENGRGNFPPRFSGLQFPNYSSELNVNALELDDSALYLCASSLDQGAEQYFGPGTRLTVT.